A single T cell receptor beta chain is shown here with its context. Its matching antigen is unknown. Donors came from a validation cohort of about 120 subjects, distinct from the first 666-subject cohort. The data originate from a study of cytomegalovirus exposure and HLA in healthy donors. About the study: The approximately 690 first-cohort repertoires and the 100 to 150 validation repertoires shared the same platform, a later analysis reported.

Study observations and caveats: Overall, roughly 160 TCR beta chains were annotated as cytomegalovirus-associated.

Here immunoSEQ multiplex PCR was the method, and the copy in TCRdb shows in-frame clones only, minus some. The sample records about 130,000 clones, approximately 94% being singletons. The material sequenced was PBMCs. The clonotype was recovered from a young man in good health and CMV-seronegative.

CDR3 sequence (DNA): TGTGCCAGCAGTTTAGTTTGGGGGAGGATCTACGAGCAGTACTTC. Amino acids: CASSLVWGRIYEQYF. V is TRBV27 and J is TRBJ2-7, with D perhaps matching TRBD2 (6 bases). V lost 2 bases and J lost 3, with 14 bases in between. CDR1 and CDR2 from the germline V gene are MNHEY and SMNVEV (reference sequence). This CDR3 has 15 residues.